This T cell receptor (beta chain) was retrieved from a study of identical twins. General study findings and limits: Those out-of-frame alpha sequences shared by twins showed an excess of low generation probability. Twins' surplus sharing was weaker for beta out-of-frame sequences. A cross-sectional statistical analysis, not follow-up of the same donors, supported the conclusions.

TCRdb independently ran MiXCR on the 5' RACE reads; one entry per CDR3 protein. Here the sample spans around 280,000 distinct CDR3 sequences, roughly 8.6% being singletons. Germline V gene lookup returns CDR1 LNHNV and CDR2 YYDKDF (reference sequence). V lost 2 bases, J lost 4 bases, and 18 bases lay in between. The CDR3 runs 17 residues. In its sample, this clonotype was seen a few times. Its antigen is unidentified. In addition, the sample was reused for a study of yellow fever vaccine responses in identical twins.

The chain employs TRBV15 and TRBJ2-1, with D tentatively TRBD2 (5 bases). The clonotype was recovered from a woman in her late teens or twenties in good health. The sample comprised memory (CD45RO+) T cells sorted from blood. The CDR3, as DNA: TGTGCCACCAGCAGACCACGGGGTCGGCTAGCATACAATGAGCAGTTCTTC. This encodes CATSRPRGRLAYNEQFF.